Shown below are 13 T cell receptor beta chains from a single sample sequenced in a study of radiotherapy plus CTLA-4 blockade in lung cancer. Data came from immunoSEQ multiplex PCR; TCRdb stores just in-frame clones and leaves some out. The table lists 77,000 or so clones, less than 85% of them singletons. Sequencing used peripheral blood, obtained from a patient treated with radiotherapy plus ipilimumab. These receptors were obtained from a human donor with non-small cell lung cancer whose response to radiotherapy plus ipilimumab could not be evaluated.

V and J are TRBV6-5 and TRBJ2-5; 9 bases align to TRBD1. Germline V gene lookup returns CDR1 MNHEY and CDR2 SVGAGI. V shed 6 bases and J 5 bases; nucleotides not matched to a gene: 4. The CDR3 is 13 amino acids. CDR3 protein: CASRDRGRETQYF. Written as DNA, the CDR3 is TGTGCCAGCAGGGACAGGGGACGGGAGACCCAGTACTTC.

The rearrangement joins TRBV18 to TRBJ1-5, with 8 bases matching TRBD1. The CDR3 is 15 amino acids. With 3 bases clipped from V and 7 bases from J, the junction kept 8 bases outside the gene matches. From germline, CDR1 is KGHSH and CDR2 LQKENI. The CDR3 DNA sequence: TGTGCCAGCTCACCGGACAGGGTATCTGGGCAGCCCCAGCATTTT. Encoded protein: CASSPDRVSGQPQHF.

V is TRBV30 and J is TRBJ2-1, with D possibly being TRBD1 (5 bases). Trimming cost V 5 bases and J 4 bases, with 9 bases left between them. The CDR3 runs 12 residues. CDR1 is GTSNPN, CDR2 SVGIG, per germline (reference sequence). The CDR3 loop reads CAWGASYNEQFF. The DNA of the CDR3 is TGTGCCTGGGGGGCTAGTTACAATGAGCAGTTCTTC.

The V and J genes are TRBV9 and TRBJ1-5; D gene uncertain. Germline values: CDR1 SGDLS, CDR2 YYNGEE. The CDR3 runs 15 residues. V was pared by 4 bases and J by 2 bases, with 13 bases between. In nucleotides, the CDR3 is TGTGCCAGCAGCAATGAACCCCAGGGCAATCAGCCCCAGCATTTT. This codes for CASSNEPQGNQPQHF.

In its sample, this clone was seen once. V gene TRBV19 combines with J gene TRBJ1-1; a weak D match, TRBD1 (6 bases). The germline V and J ends were trimmed by 5 bases and 4 bases, with 17 bases remaining between them. CDR3 length: 15 residues. Germline V gene data show CDR1 as LNHDA and CDR2 as SQIVND (reference sequence). DNA of the CDR3: TGTGCCAGTAGTGGGGGCCTGAGGGGTGGCACTGAAGCTTTCTTT. Its protein product is CASSGGLRGGTEAFF.

The rearrangement uses TRBV30 and TRBJ2-3, with D maybe TRBD2 (5 bases). The V end lost 0 bases, the J end lost 6 bases, and 10 bases lay between the germline ends. Germline-derived CDR1 and CDR2 are GTSNPN and SVGIG (reference sequence). The CDR3 is 13 amino acids. The DNA of the CDR3 is TGTGCCTGGAGTGTGGACTCTGTGGATACGCAGTATTTT. As protein: CAWSVDSVDTQYF. The variable domain in full, with the rest retrieved from reference TRBV30 and TRBJ2-3, is SQTIHQWPATLVQPVGSPLSLECTVEGTSNPNLYWYRQAAGRGLQLLFYSVGIGQISSEVPQNLSASRPQDRQFILSSKKLLLSDSGFYLCAWSVDSVDTQYFGPGTRLTVL.

Only a few counts were recorded for this clone. The chain recombines TRBV7-2 with TRBJ1-1, with 9 bases fitting TRBD1. In germline, CDR1 is SGHTA, CDR2 FQGNSA. J lost 2 bases, V lost 4 bases, and 11 bases had no gene match. This CDR3 spans 17 amino acids. For the CDR3, the DNA is TGTGCCAGCAGCTCAAGAGGGACAGGGATGAGAAACACTGAAGCTTTCTTT. This encodes CASSSRGTGMRNTEAFF.

The chain combines TRBV4-2 with TRBJ1-2; D possibly corresponds to TRBD1 (6 bases). Germline CDR1 LGHNA, CDR2 YNFKEQ. The V and J ends lost 0 bases and 4 bases respectively, with 12 bases between them. This CDR3 spans 15 amino acids. CDR3: CASSQDRGGSYGYTF. The CDR3 DNA is TGTGCCAGCAGCCAAGATCGGGGGGGCTCCTATGGCTACACCTTC.

The chain links TRBV27 to TRBJ2-1; 12 bases are a match to TRBD2. Germline trimming cut 6 bases from V and 15 bases from J; bases unmatched to any gene: 12. Germline CDR1 reads MNHEY; CDR2 reads SMNVEV (reference sequence). The CDR3 extends over 14 amino acids. Here the CDR3 reads CASSQRASGRGPFF. CDR3 DNA sequence: TGTGCCAGCAGCCAAAGAGCTAGCGGGAGGGGTCCGTTCTTC.

This clone appeared a single time. The chain uses TRBV5-6 and TRBJ2-7; 7 bases align to TRBD1. V trimming: 1 base; J trimming: 4 bases; junction bases outside the gene matches: 11. The CDR3 totals 16 residues. Germline V gives CDR1 SGHDT, CDR2 YYEEEE. CDR3: CASSLSLGQRYYEQYF. The CDR3 DNA reads TGTGCCAGCAGCTTGTCTCTGGGACAGAGATATTACGAGCAGTACTTC.

This rearrangement joins TRBV5-1 to TRBJ1-2; 8 positions match TRBD1. Germline V gene sequence: CDR1 SGHRS, CDR2 YFSETQ. After removal of 1 base from V and 4 bases from J, the junction contained 12 bases not matched to a gene. The CDR3 covers 17 residues. The CDR3 sequence is CASSLQPYGQGFYGYTF. CDR3 sequence (DNA): TGCGCCAGCAGCTTGCAGCCATACGGACAGGGCTTCTATGGCTACACCTTC.

The genes are TRBV19 and TRBJ1-2; D uncertain. Germline V lookup: CDR1 LNHDA, CDR2 SQIVND (reference sequence). CDR3 length: 13 amino acids. The V and J ends lost 3 bases and 4 bases respectively, with 9 bases between them. CDR3 bases: TGTGCCAGTAGTATGAAAGTCGGCTATGGCTACACCTTC. Residues: CASSMKVGYGYTF.

V usage is TRBV15 and J usage is TRBJ2-1; 8 bases fit TRBD2. The CDR3 consists of 16 residues. The ends lost 2 bases at V and 0 bases at J; junction bases unmatched: 3. Germline V gene sequence: CDR1 LNHNV, CDR2 YYDKDF (reference sequence). CDR3 region: CATSRPGTSSYNEQFF. CDR3 bases: TGTGCCACCAGCAGACCCGGGACTAGCTCCTACAATGAGCAGTTCTTC.